These T cell receptor beta chains were read from a single sample in a study of blood T cell repertoires in COVID-19. The protocol was immunoSEQ multiplex PCR, while the TCRdb copy is restricted to in-frame clones and leaves out a portion. This table holds about 150,000 clones, approximately 88% found once. Specimen: peripheral blood. These receptors came from a man in his 60s with active or convalescent COVID-19. Each CDR3 is given with its conserved first and last residue. The D gene is left open where the match is weak. Clone sizes are given selectively: once, few, many, or a class where the clone is expanded.

j_call	v_call	d_call	clone_size	cdr3_aa	cdr3_nt
TRBJ2-7	TRBV9	-	-	CASSVGDGISYEQYF	TGTGCCAGCAGCGTAGGAGACGGGATCTCCTACGAGCAGTACTTC
TRBJ1-2	TRBV19	TRBD1	-	CASSTLTGVYGYTF	TGTGCCAGTAGCACCCTGACAGGGGTGTATGGCTACACCTTC
TRBJ1-3	TRBV7-8	-	once	CASSPDTRNTIYF	TGTGCCAGCAGCCCAGACACGCGAAACACCATATATTTT
TRBJ2-3	TRBV7-9	TRBD1	once	CASSLGPGTGINTQYF	TGTGCCAGCAGCTTAGGCCCAGGGACAGGAATAAATACGCAGTATTTT
TRBJ1-1	TRBV6-2/TRBV6-3	-	-	CASSSPGPLGFF	TGTGCCAGCAGTTCCCCAGGGCCCCTGGGTTTCTTT
TRBJ2-7	TRBV28	-	-	CASSLLDREQYF	TGTGCCAGCAGTTTATTAGACAGGGAGCAGTACTTC
TRBJ2-7	TRBV28	-	-	CASSWTSEQYF	TGTGCCAGCAGTTGGACATCCGAGCAGTACTTC
TRBJ1-1	TRBV28	-	-	CASSPGGARFRGTEAFF	TGTGCCAGCAGCCCGGGCGGGGCCAGATTCCGAGGCACTGAAGCTTTCTTT
TRBJ1-3	TRBV28	-	-	CASSRLPVHIYF	TGTGCCAGCAGTCGCCTTCCGGTGCACATATATTTT
TRBJ2-5	TRBV27	TRBD2	-	CASSLFPSGQETQYF	TGTGCCAGCAGTTTATTCCCTAGCGGCCAAGAGACCCAGTACTTC
TRBJ2-3	TRBV11-2	-	-	CASSSLQGSLGDTQYF	TGTGCCAGCAGCTCCCTACAGGGTTCCCTAGGGGATACGCAGTATTTT
TRBJ1-5	TRBV28	-	-	CASSFPGHYSNQPQHF	TGTGCCAGCAGTTTTCCGGGACATTATAGCAATCAGCCCCAGCATTTT
TRBJ1-2	TRBV27	TRBD1	-	CASSHGGTGLNYGYTF	TGTGCCAGCAGCCATGGTGGGACAGGGCTAAACTATGGCTACACCTTC
TRBJ1-2	TRBV15	TRBD1	-	CATRNTGGASGYTF	TGTGCCACCAGAAACACAGGGGGCGCGAGTGGCTACACCTTC
TRBJ2-7	TRBV5-5	TRBD1	-	CASSAGQGGYEQYF	TGTGCCAGCAGCGCGGGACAGGGGGGTTACGAGCAGTACTTC
TRBJ2-7	TRBV18	-	-	CASSPGPGKGYEQYF	TGTGCCAGCTCACCGGGGCCAGGGAAGGGCTACGAGCAGTACTTC